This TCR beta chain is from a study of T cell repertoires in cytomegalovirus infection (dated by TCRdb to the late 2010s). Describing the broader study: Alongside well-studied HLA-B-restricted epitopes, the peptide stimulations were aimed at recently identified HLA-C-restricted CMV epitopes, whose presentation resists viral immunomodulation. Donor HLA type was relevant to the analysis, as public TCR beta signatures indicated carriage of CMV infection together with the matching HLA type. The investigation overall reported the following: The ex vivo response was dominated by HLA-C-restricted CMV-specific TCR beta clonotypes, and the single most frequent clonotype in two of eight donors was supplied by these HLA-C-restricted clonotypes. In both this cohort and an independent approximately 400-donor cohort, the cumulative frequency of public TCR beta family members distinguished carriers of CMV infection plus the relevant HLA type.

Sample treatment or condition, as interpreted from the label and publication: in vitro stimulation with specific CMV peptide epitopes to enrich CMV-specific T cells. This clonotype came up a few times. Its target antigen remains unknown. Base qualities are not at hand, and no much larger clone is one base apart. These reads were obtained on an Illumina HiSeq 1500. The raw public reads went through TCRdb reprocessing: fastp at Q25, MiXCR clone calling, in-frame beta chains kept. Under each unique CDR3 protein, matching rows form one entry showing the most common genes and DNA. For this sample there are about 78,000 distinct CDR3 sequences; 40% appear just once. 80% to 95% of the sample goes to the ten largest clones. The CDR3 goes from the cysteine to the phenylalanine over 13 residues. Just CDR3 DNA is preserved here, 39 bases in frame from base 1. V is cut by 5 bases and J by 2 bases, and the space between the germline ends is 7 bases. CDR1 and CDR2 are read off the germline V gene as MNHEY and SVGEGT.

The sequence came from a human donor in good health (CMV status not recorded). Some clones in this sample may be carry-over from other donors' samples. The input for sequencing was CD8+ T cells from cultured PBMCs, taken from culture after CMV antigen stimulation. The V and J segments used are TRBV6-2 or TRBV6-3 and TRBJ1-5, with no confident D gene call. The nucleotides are TGTGCCAGCAGTATGGGCGGCAATCAGCCCCAGCATTTT. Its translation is CASSMGGNQPQHF.